This T cell receptor beta chain was retrieved from a study of T cell repertoires in aging, cancer and after chemotherapy. Turning to the study itself: Donor ages fell into six groups from 30 or younger up to 70 or older. Over several months to years, re-sampled healthy donor repertoires clearly shared clones.

Amplification of TCR beta used genomic DNA extracted from peripheral blood. The study, taken as a whole, reports: In each cancer cohort, median generation probability increased across chemotherapy, suggesting thymic output rebounded.

TRB rearrangements spanning V, D and J were amplified using mixed TRB-A/B primers. TCRdb passed the multiplex PCR reads through MiXCR, listing each CDR3 protein once. The repertoire holds roughly 3,000 distinct CDR3 sequences, 30% seen once, with about 14% in the top ten. This clonotype was observed a single time. Its specificity is not known. This CDR3 region has 16 residues. J lost 0 bases, V lost 4 bases, and 4 bases had no gene match. Germline values: CDR1 LNHNV, CDR2 YYDKDF (reference sequence). This receptor was obtained from a human donor in good health. V gene TRBV15 combines with J gene TRBJ2-1; 9 bases are a match to TRBD2. Sequencing used blood. CDR3 in DNA: TGTGCCACCAGCACTCGTAGCGGGAGCTCCTACAATGAGCAGTTCTTC. Its translation is CATSTRSGSSYNEQFF. Complete variable domain (other parts from reference TRBV15 and TRBJ2-1): DAMVIQNPRYQVTQFGKPVTLSCSQTLNHNVMYWYQQKSSQAPKLLFHYYDKDFNNEADTPDNFQSRRPNTSFCFLDIRSPGLGDTAMYLCATSTRSGSSYNEQFFGPGTRLTVL.